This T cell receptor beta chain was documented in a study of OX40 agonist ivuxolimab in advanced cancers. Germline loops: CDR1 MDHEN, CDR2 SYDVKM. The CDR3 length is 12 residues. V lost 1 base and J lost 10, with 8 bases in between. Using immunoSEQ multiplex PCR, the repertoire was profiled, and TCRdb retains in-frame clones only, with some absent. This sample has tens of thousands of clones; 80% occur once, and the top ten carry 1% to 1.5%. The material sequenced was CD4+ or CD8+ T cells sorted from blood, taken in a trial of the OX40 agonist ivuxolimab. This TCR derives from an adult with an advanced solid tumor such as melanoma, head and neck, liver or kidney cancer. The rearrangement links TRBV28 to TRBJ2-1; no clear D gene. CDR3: CASSLFGWEQFF. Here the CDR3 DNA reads TGTGCCAGCAGTTTATTTGGGTGGGAGCAGTTCTTC.